These 9 T cell receptor beta chains were all obtained from the same sample, sequenced in a study of cytomegalovirus exposure and HLA in healthy donors. Amplification used 60 Vbeta primers and 13 Jbeta primers. The table came from immunoSEQ multiplex PCR; TCRdb's copy has only in-frame clones and leaves some out. The sample yields around 110,000 clones, roughly three fifths seen once. What was sequenced was PBMCs. Receptor source: a young man in good health and CMV-seronegative.

This clone occurred a few times. This chain connects TRBV29-1 to TRBJ1-4; D unclear. Germline V gene sequence: CDR1 SQVTM, CDR2 ANQGSEA. The CDR3 runs to 13 residues. Trimming stripped 5 bases from V and 7 bases from J, with 14 bases between. CDR3 in amino acids: CSVRKSASEKLFF. CDR3 DNA sequence: TGCAGCGTTCGGAAAAGTGCTAGTGAAAAACTGTTTTTT. Full variable domain (remainder filled in from reference TRBV29-1 and TRBJ1-4): SAVISQKPSRDICQRGTSLTIQCQVDSQVTMMFWYRQQPGQSLTLIATANQGSEATYESGFVIDKFPISRPNLTFSTLTVSNMSPEDSSIYLCSVRKSASEKLFFGSGTQLSVL.

J is TRBJ2-4 and V is TRBV29-1; maybe TRBD1 (6 bases). Between the trimmed V and J ends, which lost 6 bases and 6 bases, there was a span of 9 bases. The CDR3 runs to 11 residues. Per germline, CDR1 SQVTM and CDR2 ANQGSEA. CDR3 nucleotide sequence: TGCAGCGTGGACAGTCTAAACATTCAGTACTTC. Translation gives CSVDSLNIQYF.

Here the CDR3 reads CASRGQGAQPQHF. The CDR3 DNA follows: TGTGCCAGCAGGGGACAGGGTGCTCAGCCCCAGCATTTT. The gene calls are TRBV28 and TRBJ1-5, with TRBD1 matching over 9 bases. Germline trimming cut 6 bases from V and 6 bases from J; bases unmatched to any gene: 3. The length of the CDR3 is 13 residues. CDR1 and CDR2 (germline): MDHEN, SYDVKM.

Written as DNA, the CDR3 is TGTGCCATCAACCAGGGGACCTCCTACGAGCAGTACTTC. Translated, it gives CAINQGTSYEQYF. The V and J genes are TRBV10-3 and TRBJ2-5; perhaps TRBD1 as D (6 bases). The tail of the sequence fits TRBJ2-7 better, so the J call may be wrong. CDR1 ENHRY and CDR2 SYGVKD come from the germline V gene. This CDR3 has 13 amino acids.

V gene TRBV5-5 combines with J gene TRBJ2-2; D call uncertain. Germline V gives CDR1 SGHKS, CDR2 YYEKEE (reference sequence). This CDR3 has 14 amino acids. V was trimmed by 0 bases and J by 6 bases, leaving 9 bases between them. CDR3 loop: CASSLAAAAGELFF. The CDR3 coding sequence is TGTGCCAGCAGCTTGGCCGCGGCCGCCGGGGAGCTGTTTTTT.

Concerning this clone itself: Compared with germline, one end of the junction differs, possibly owing to a read error. The chain is built from TRBV27 and TRBJ1-2; D unresolved. The CDR3 is 14 amino acids. From germline, CDR1 is MNHEY and CDR2 SMNVEV (reference sequence). CDR3 sequence reads: CASSLIFGIYGYAF. The CDR3 DNA reads as TGTGCCAGCAGTTTAATCTTCGGGATCTATGGCTACGCCTTC.

The genes are TRBV28 and TRBJ2-1, with TRBD2 matching over 9 bases. The CDR3 extends over 15 amino acids. Trimming took 7 bases from V and 4 from J; bases not matched to a gene: 8. Germline V gives CDR1 MDHEN, CDR2 SYDVKM. CDR3 protein: CASNLGTSPYNEQFF. The CDR3 coding sequence is TGTGCCAGCAACCTCGGGACTAGCCCATACAATGAGCAGTTCTTC.

V gene TRBV10-3 combines with J gene TRBJ1-1; 8 bases align to TRBD1. Looked up from germline, CDR1 is ENHRY and CDR2 is SYGVKD. This CDR3 has 12 amino acids. The V gene end was trimmed by 5 bases and the J gene end by 4 bases; junction bases not matched to a gene: 0. In DNA, the CDR3 is TGTGCCATCAGTACAGGGGGCACTGAAGCTTTCTTT. Amino acid sequence: CAISTGGTEAFF.

This clone was detected only once. The chain joins TRBV5-6 to TRBJ1-1; no clear D gene. The V gene lost 4 bases and the J gene lost 0 bases, with 10 bases spanning the gap. Looked up from germline, CDR1 is SGHDT and CDR2 is YYEEEE. The CDR3 is 14 residues long. The CDR3 is CASSPIRVNTEAFF. The CDR3 DNA sequence: TGTGCCAGCAGCCCTATACGAGTGAACACTGAAGCTTTCTTT.